This T cell receptor (beta chain) stems from a study of patients and donors after allogeneic stem cell transplantation. The V and J ends lost 1 base and 0 bases respectively, with 17 bases between them. The V gene's germline CDR1 is SGHDT and CDR2 YYEEEE. This CDR3 is built from 18 residues. TCRdb itself ran the RT-PCR reads through MiXCR, one entry per CDR3 protein. The sample holds approximately 160,000 distinct CDR3 sequences; roughly 30% are singletons and the top ten take 3.2%. This chain joins TRBV5-6 and TRBJ1-5, with no clear D. Material: blood, either unsorted or a sorted T cell fraction (not recorded which). This TCR came from a human donor who was either an allogeneic HSCT recipient or a stem cell or donor lymphocyte infusion donor (not recorded which). It is not recorded whose cells these are; they may come from a transplant donor. CDR3: CASSLMVGQLYSNQPQHF. The CDR3 nucleotides read TGTGCCAGCAGCTTGATGGTTGGGCAGCTATATAGCAATCAGCCCCAGCATTTT.